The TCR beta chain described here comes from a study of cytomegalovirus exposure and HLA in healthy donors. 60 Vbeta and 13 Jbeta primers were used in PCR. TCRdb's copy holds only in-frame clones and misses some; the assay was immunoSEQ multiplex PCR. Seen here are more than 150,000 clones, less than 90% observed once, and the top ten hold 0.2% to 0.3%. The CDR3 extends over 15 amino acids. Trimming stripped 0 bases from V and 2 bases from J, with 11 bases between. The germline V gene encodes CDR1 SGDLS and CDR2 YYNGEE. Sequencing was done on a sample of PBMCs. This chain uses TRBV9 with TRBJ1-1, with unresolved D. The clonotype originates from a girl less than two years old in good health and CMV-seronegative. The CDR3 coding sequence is TGTGCCAGCAGCGTAGGCCCGGGAATTAACACTGAAGCTTTCTTT. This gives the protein CASSVGPGINTEAFF.